Included here is one T cell receptor (beta chain) sequence, with context. The age range of participants was 18 to 89 years, with residence in about two dozen US areas. The data originate from a study of blood T cell repertoires in COVID-19. Profiling relied on immunoSEQ multiplex PCR, and the TCRdb table lists in-frame clones only, not all of them. The sample includes more than 300,000 clones, 86% of them seen just once. CDR1 SGHAT and CDR2 FQNNGV come from the germline V gene. V was pared by 3 bases and J by 4 bases, with 10 bases between. CDR3 length: 13 residues. The chain uses TRBV11-2 and TRBJ2-7; perhaps TRBD2 as D (5 bases). Material for sequencing was PBMCs or T cells enriched from blood (not recorded which). The source of this sequence is a man aged 30-40 years who had recovered from COVID-19. The CDR3 loop reads CASSFGLRYEQYF. DNA of the CDR3: TGTGCCAGCAGCTTTGGACTGAGGTACGAGCAGTACTTC.